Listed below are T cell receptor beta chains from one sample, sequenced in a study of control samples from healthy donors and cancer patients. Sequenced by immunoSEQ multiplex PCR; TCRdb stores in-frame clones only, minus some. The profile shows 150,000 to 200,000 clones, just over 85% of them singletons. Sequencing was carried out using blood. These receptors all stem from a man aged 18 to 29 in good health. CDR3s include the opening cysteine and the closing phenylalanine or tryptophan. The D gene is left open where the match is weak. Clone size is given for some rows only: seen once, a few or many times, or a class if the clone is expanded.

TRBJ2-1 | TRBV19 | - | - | CASMMKGTYNEQFF | TGTGCCAGTATGATGAAAGGTACCTACAATGAGCAGTTCTTC
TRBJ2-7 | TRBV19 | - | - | CASSTVRGEQYF | TGTGCCAGTAGTACCGTCAGGGGCGAGCAGTACTTC
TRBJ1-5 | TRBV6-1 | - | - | CASSEHYSNQPQHF | TGTGCCAGCAGTGAACACTACAGCAATCAGCCCCAGCATTTT
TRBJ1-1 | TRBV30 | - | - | CAWRGVKGAFF | TGTGCCTGGAGGGGGGTTAAGGGAGCTTTCTTT
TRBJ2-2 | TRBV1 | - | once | CTSSEGGLVLYTGELFF | TGCACCAGCAGCGAAGGGGGACTAGTGTTGTACACCGGGGAGCTGTTTTTT
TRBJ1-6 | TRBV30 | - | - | CAWGYPGQFNSPLHF | TGTGCCTGGGGATATCCCGGACAGTTTAATTCACCCCTCCACTTT
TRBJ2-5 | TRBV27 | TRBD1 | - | CASSPGTGAQETQYF | TGTGCCAGCAGTCCCGGGACAGGCGCCCAAGAGACCCAGTACTTC
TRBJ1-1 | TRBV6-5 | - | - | CASTLKRDTEAFF | TGTGCCAGCACTCTAAAACGGGACACTGAAGCTTTCTTT
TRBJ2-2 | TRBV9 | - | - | CASSVGIIAGPKTGELFF | TGTGCCAGCAGCGTAGGTATTATTGCGGGACCCAAGACCGGGGAGCTGTTTTTT
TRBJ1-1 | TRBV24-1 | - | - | CATSDLQIRPRGRGNTEAFF | TGTGCCACCAGTGATTTGCAAATCCGACCGAGGGGCAGGGGGAACACTGAAGCTTTCTTT
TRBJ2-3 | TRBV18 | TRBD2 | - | CASSPPGSGGSTDTQYF | TGTGCCAGCTCACCACCGGGTAGCGGGGGGAGCACAGATACGCAGTATTTT
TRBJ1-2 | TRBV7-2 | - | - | CASSLADTNYGYTF | TGTGCCAGCAGCTTAGCTGACACGAACTATGGCTACACCTTC
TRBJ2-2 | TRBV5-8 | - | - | CASAEGELFF | TGTGCCAGCGCCGAAGGGGAGCTGTTTTTT
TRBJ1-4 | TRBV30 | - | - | CAWKSQSWGGTNEKLFF | TGTGCCTGGAAGTCCCAGTCTTGGGGGGGAACTAATGAAAAACTGTTTTTT
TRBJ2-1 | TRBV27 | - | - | CASSSGLGGYNEQFF | TGTGCCAGCAGTAGCGGTCTAGGGGGCTACAATGAGCAGTTCTTC
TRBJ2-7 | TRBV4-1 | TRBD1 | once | CASSQVEGDREYEQYF | TGCGCCAGCAGCCAGGTCGAGGGGGACAGGGAATACGAGCAGTACTTC
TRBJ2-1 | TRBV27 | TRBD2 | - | CASKQVLAVNEQFF | TGTGCCAGCAAACAGGTCCTAGCGGTTAATGAGCAGTTCTTC
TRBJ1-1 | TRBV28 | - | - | CASSLGGANTEAFF | TGTGCCAGCAGTTTGGGGGGGGCGAACACTGAAGCTTTCTTT